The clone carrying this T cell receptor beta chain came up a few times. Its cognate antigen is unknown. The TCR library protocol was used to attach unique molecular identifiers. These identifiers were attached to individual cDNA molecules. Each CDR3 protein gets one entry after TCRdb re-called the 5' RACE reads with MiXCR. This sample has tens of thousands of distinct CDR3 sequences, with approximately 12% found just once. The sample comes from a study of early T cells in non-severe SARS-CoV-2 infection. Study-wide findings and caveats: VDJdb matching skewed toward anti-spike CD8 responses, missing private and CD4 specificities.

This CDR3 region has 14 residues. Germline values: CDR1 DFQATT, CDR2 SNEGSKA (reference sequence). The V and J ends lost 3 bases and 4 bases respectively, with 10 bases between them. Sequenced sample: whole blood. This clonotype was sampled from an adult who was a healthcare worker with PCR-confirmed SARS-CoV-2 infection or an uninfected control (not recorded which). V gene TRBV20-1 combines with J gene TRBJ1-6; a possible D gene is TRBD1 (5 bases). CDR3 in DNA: TGCAGTGCTAGTCCGGGACGGTATAATTCACCCCTCCACTTT. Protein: CSASPGRYNSPLHF.